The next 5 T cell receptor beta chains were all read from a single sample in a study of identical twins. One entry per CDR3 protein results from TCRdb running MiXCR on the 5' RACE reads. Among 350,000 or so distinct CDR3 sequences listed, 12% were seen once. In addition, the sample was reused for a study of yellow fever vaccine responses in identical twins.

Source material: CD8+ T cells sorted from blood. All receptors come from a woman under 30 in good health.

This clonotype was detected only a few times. The CDR3 DNA sequence: TGTGCCAGCAACGGACTAGCGGGCACAGATACGCAGTATTTT. This codes for CASNGLAGTDTQYF. This sequence joins TRBV28 and TRBJ2-3; 10 nucleotides align to TRBD2. The CDR3 runs to 14 residues. CDR1 and CDR2 (germline): MDHEN, SYDVKM. V lost 7 bases to trimming and J lost 1 base; unmatched junction nucleotides: 2.

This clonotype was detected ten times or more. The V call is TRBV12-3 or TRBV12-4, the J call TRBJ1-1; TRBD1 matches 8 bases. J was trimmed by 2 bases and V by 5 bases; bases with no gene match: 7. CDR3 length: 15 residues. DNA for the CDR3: TGTGCCAGCAGTCCCAGGACAGGGATTAACACTGAAGCTTTCTTT. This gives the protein CASSPRTGINTEAFF.

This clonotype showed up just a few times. The CDR3 protein is CASRQQGAGTGELFF. The CDR3 nucleotides are TGTGCCAGCAGACAACAGGGGGCTGGCACCGGGGAGCTGTTTTTT. The chain has TRBV12-3 or TRBV12-4 and TRBJ2-2; 9 bases agree with TRBD1. Unmatched junction bases numbered 6, after V lost 6 bases and J lost 4 bases. The CDR3 totals 15 residues.

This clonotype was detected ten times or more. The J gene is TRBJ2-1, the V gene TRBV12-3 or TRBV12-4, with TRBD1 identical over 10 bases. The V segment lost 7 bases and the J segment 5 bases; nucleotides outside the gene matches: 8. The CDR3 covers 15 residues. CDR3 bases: TGTGCCAGCATTGCGGGGACAGGGGTTGACAATGAGCAGTTCTTC. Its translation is CASIAGTGVDNEQFF.

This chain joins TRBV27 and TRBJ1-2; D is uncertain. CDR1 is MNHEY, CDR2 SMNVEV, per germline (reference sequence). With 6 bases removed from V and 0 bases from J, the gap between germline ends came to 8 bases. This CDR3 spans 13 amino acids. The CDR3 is CASRDGTNYGYTF. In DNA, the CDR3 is TGTGCCAGCAGGGACGGAACTAACTATGGCTACACCTTC.